This T cell receptor beta chain was sequenced in a study of vaccination effects on CD4 cells after COVID-19. About the research overall: Two convalescent patients were sampled 16 days and one week before vaccination.

With regard to this clone: Its antigen is not identified.

Whole-study findings and limits: Missing from the study were early post-infection timepoints, and its convalescent patients were few. Substantial clonal contraction characterized both infection- and vaccine-induced clones late after vaccination.

This CDR3 comprises 15 residues. V lost 4 bases to trimming and J lost 6 bases; unmatched junction nucleotides: 6. In germline, CDR1 is SGHVS, CDR2 FQNEAQ. Assay used: immunoSEQ multiplex PCR; TCRdb lists only in-frame clones, some missing. The table records approximately 70,000 clones, 65% to 85% of them present only once. Under the ViraFEST assay, PBMC were stimulated with viral peptide pools so that antigen-specific CD4+ T cells expanded. Sequencing was performed afterwards. Culture lasted about ten days before CD4+ T cell isolation. The person was diagnosed with PCR-confirmed SARS-CoV-2 infection between March and December 2020. Every well got 1.5 million to 2.5 million PBMC, which were grown with 8.5 to 10 IU/ml IL-2 and 9 to 10 ug/ml peptides.

The TCR sequence derives from a human donor who had a prior SARS-CoV-2 infection. This chain connects TRBV7-8 to TRBJ2-7, with 13 bases fitting TRBD2. Sequencing used CD4+ T cells from PBMCs cultured with HIV peptides, obtained before COVID-19 vaccination. Subset specified: HIV-1 Nef peptide pool negative control/reference culture. The CDR3 nucleotides are TGTGCCAGCAGCTCAAGGACTAGCGGGGGCCGCGAGCAGTACTTC. Its translation: CASSSRTSGGREQYF. The full variable domain, with the rest looked up from reference TRBV7-8 and TRBJ2-7, is GAGVSQSPRYKVAKRGQDVALRCDPISGHVSLFWYQQALGQGPEFLTYFQNEAQLDKSGLPSDRFFAERPEGSVSTLKIQRTQQEDSAVYLCASSSRTSGGREQYFGPGTRLTVT.